The present T cell receptor (beta chain) was sequenced within a study of long-term antiretroviral therapy in people with HIV. The CDR3 consists of 14 residues. Trimming pared 1 base from V and 4 bases from J, leaving 10 bases between. CDR1 and CDR2 from the germline V gene are SEHNR and FQNEAQ (reference sequence). Survey-level resolution applied to immunoSEQ assay v3.0. It was 40,000-50,000 T-cell genomes per sample that sequencing targeted. The assay was immunoSEQ multiplex PCR, and TCRdb's table has in-frame clones only and misses some. Of around 16,000 clones in the sample, nearly 80% are singletons; the top ten hold about 13%.

This clonotype was obtained from a woman aged 40 to 50 with HIV. Sequencing was performed on unsorted PBMCs, taken 3.1 to 3.3 years after starting antiretroviral therapy. V usage is TRBV7-9 and J usage is TRBJ1-1; D is possibly TRBD1 (6 bases). The DNA of the CDR3 is TGTGCCAGCAGCTTAGAGGGGGGTGCCACTGAAGCTTTCTTT. It yields the protein CASSLEGGATEAFF.